Only a few counts were recorded for the clone carrying this T cell receptor beta chain. A read error may produce the germline difference seen at one junction end. This specimen belongs to a study of blood T cells in healthy people across ages. A second PCR of 7 to 11 cycles used a sample-barcoded 5' primer and a J-beta primer mix. TCRdb used MiXCR to reprocess the 5' RACE reads, holding one entry per CDR3 protein. The sample holds 1 million or so distinct CDR3 sequences, almost 25% seen once. With each sample, at least 5 micrograms of total RNA were extracted. CDR1 is LGHNA and CDR2 is YSLEER in the germline V gene. The CDR3 sequence is 19 residues long. This same sample was also part of a study on T cells of mothers and their children. Per that paper: Donation involved three healthy Caucasian mothers and the six children that they had. It was through the M1S primer of the second PCR that sample barcodes and 2-4 random nucleotides were added.

V and J are TRBV4-3 and TRBJ1-4; TRBD1 matches at 7 bases. The sequencing input was blood. This sequence originates from a girl aged 2 to 10 in good health. The CDR3 protein is CASSQDSGGGFRANEKLFF. The CDR3 bases are TGCGCCAGCAGCCAAGATTCAGGAGGGGGCTTTAGAGCTAATGAAAAACTGTTCTTT.